This note documents a single T cell receptor (beta chain) sequence. A few counts support this clonotype. Its antigen is still unknown. Base qualities are not at hand, and no much larger clone is one base apart. Receptors were amplified or captured by PCR. The instrument given in TCRdb is Illumina HiSeq 2500. TCR library preparation used molecular barcoding, with unique molecular identifiers applied to normalize quantification of the TCRbeta repertoire. TCRdb passed the public sequencing reads through fastp at Q25 and MiXCR, retaining productive beta sequences. CDR3 protein sequences are deduplicated, and each keeps its most common genes and DNA. Within this sample are just under 550,000 distinct CDR3 sequences, with around 18% of them counted one time only. The ten largest account for roughly 3.3% of the sample. This sample was taken from a study of T-cell reconstitution after alpha-beta-depleted transplantation in children (dated by TCRdb to the mid-2010s). Background on the whole study: Using TCR repertoire profiling, the study followed T-cell immune reconstitution in a quantitative way in children after TCRalphabeta/CD19-depleted allogeneic hematopoietic cell transplantation.

The cysteine opens and the phenylalanine closes a CDR3 of 16 amino acids. The read is trimmed to its CDR3 DNA, 48 bases read in frame from base 1. For CDR1 and CDR2, the germline V gene lists SGHDN and FVKESK. V is clipped by 4 bases and J by 0 bases, and the sequence between their germline boundaries is 12 bases long. This specimen consisted of PBMCs from the stem cell graft donor, obtained from the stem cell graft. The sequence was collected from a human donor who donated a stem cell graft to a child with acute lymphoblastic leukemia. This sequence uses TRBV14 and TRBJ1-4; the D segment cannot be called with confidence. The CDR3: CASSPEMSATNEKLFF. At the DNA level, the sequence is TGTGCCAGCAGCCCTGAGATGAGTGCAACTAATGAAAAACTGTTTTTT.